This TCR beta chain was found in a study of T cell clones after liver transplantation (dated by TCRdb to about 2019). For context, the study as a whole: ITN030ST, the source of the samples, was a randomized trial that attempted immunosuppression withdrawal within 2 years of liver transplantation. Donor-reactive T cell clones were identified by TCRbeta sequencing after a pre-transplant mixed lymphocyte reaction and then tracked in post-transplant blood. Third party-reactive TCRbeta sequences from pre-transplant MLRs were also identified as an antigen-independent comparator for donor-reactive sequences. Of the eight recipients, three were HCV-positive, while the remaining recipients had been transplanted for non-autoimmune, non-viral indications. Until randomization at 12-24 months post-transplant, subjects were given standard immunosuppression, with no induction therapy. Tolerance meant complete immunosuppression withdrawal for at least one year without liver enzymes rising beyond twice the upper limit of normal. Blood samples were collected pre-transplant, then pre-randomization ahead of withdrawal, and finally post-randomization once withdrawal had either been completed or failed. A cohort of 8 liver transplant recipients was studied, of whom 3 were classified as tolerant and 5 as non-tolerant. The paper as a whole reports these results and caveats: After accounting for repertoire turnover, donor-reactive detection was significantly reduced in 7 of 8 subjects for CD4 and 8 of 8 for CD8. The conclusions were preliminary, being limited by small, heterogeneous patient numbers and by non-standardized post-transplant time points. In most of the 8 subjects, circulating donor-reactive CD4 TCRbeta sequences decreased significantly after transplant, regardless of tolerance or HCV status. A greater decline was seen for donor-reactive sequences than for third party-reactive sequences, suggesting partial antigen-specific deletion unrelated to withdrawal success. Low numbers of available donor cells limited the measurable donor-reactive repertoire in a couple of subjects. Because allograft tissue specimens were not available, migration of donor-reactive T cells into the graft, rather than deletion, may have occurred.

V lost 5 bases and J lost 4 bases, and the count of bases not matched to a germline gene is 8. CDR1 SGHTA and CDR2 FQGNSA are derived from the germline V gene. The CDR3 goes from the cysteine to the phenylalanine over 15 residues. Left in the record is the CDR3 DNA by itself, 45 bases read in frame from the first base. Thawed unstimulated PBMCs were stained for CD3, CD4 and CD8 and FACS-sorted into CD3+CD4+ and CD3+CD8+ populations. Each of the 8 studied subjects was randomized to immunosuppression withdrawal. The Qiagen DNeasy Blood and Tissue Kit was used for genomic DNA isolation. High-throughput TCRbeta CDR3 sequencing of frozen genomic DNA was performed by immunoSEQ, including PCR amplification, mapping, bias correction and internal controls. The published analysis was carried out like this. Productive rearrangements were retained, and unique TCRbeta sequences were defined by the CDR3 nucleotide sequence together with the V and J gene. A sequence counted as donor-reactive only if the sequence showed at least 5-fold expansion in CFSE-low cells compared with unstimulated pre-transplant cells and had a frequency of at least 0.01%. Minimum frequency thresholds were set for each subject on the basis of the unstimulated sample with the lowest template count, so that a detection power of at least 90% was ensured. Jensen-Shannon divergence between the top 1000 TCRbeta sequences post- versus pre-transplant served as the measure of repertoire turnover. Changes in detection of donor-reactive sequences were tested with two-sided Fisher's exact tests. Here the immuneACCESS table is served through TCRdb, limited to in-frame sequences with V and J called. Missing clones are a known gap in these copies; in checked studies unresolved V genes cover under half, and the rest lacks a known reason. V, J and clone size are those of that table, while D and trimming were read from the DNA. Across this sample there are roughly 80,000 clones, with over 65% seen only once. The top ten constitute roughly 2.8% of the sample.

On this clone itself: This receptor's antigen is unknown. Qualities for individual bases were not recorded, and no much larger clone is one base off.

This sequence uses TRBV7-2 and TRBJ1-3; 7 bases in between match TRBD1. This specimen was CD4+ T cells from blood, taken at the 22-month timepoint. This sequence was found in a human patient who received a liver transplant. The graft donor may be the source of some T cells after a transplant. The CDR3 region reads CASSPDRARGNTIYF. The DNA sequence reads TGTGCCAGCAGCCCCGACAGGGCGAGAGGAAACACCATATATTTT.